These 17 T cell receptor beta chains share one sample of origin, sequenced in a study of cytomegalovirus exposure and HLA in healthy donors. Amplification used 60 Vbeta primers and 13 Jbeta primers. TCRdb's copy holds only in-frame clones and misses some; the assay was immunoSEQ multiplex PCR. The table lists roughly 100,000 clones, around four fifths of them singletons. Material: PBMCs. These receptors all stem from a woman between 40 and 50 years old in good health and CMV-seropositive.

V and J are TRBV6-5 and TRBJ2-1, with 11 bases aligning to TRBD2. V trimming: 5 bases; J trimming: 9 bases; junction bases outside the gene matches: 9. This CDR3 comprises 15 residues. Germline-derived CDR1 and CDR2 are MNHEY and SVGAGI. The chain's CDR3 is CASSLSTSGIREQFF. CDR3 bases: TGTGCCAGCAGTCTATCGACTAGCGGGATTCGTGAGCAGTTCTTC.

The CDR3 reads CASSLRGMNTEAFF. The CDR3 DNA reads TGTGCCAGCAGCTTACGCGGAATGAACACTGAAGCTTTCTTT. This chain connects TRBV11-1 to TRBJ1-1; D is uncertain. Germline CDR1 SGHAT, CDR2 FQDESV (reference sequence). V lost 2 bases, J lost 0 bases, and 7 bases lay in between. This CDR3 contains 14 residues.

This clone came up a few times. The chain has TRBV7-3 and TRBJ2-3; 9 bases map to TRBD2. The CDR3 is made up of 16 amino acids. From germline, CDR1 is SGHTA and CDR2 FQGTGA. After removal of 5 bases from V and 4 bases from J, the junction contained 10 bases not matched to a gene. CDR3 sequence reads: CASSLSAGGLPDTQYF. DNA of the CDR3: TGTGCCAGCAGCCTCTCGGCGGGGGGGCTGCCAGATACGCAGTATTTT. The full variable domain, with the rest looked up from reference TRBV7-3 and TRBJ2-3, is GAGVSQTPSNKVTEKGKYVELRCDPISGHTALYWYRQSLGQGPEFLIYFQGTGAADDSGLPNDRFFAVRPEGSVSTLKIQRTERGDSAVYLCASSLSAGGLPDTQYFGPGTRLTVL.

This clone was seen a handful of times. This chain uses TRBV7-9 with TRBJ1-1; D may be TRBD1 (6 bases). Deletions cut 6 bases from V and 4 bases from J, with 15 bases between. This CDR3 is built from 14 residues. The germline gives CDR1 SEHNR, CDR2 FQNEAQ (reference sequence). CDR3 residues: CASRHRELGTEAFF. CDR3 DNA sequence: TGTGCCAGCAGACACAGGGAATTGGGCACTGAAGCTTTCTTT.

The sample holds a few counts of this clone. The chain links TRBV29-1 to TRBJ2-7, with 7 positions matching TRBD1. Looked up from germline, CDR1 is SQVTM and CDR2 is ANQGSEA. The J segment lost 2 bases and the V segment lost 6 bases, leaving 13 bases of the junction unmatched. The CDR3 is 15 residues long. The DNA for the CDR3 is TGCAGCGTCGGTTCGATTGGGACAGTAACCTACGAGCAGTACTTC. Its translation: CSVGSIGTVTYEQYF.

The chain couples TRBV2 to TRBJ1-1; TRBD1 agrees at 12 bases. The germline gives CDR1 SNHLY, CDR2 FYNNEI. V lost 8 bases, J lost 0 bases, and 10 bases stayed unmatched. The length of the CDR3 is 17 residues. The CDR3 loop is CASVLEGQGALNTEAFF. CDR3 in DNA: TGTGCCAGCGTACTGGAGGGACAGGGGGCCTTGAACACTGAAGCTTTCTTT. The variable domain in full, completed from reference TRBV2 and TRBJ1-1, reads EPEVTQTPSHQVTQMGQEVILRCVPISNHLYFYWYRQILGQKVEFLVSFYNNEISEKSEIFDDQFSVERPDGSNFTLKIRSTKLEDSAMYFCASVLEGQGALNTEAFFGQGTRLTVV.

The chain joins TRBV5-1 to TRBJ1-1; 7 nucleotides align to TRBD1. The CDR3 has 15 residues. Germline values: CDR1 SGHRS, CDR2 YFSETQ. Trimming cost V 4 bases and J 4 bases; bases outside gene matches: 10. CDR3 sequence reads: CASSAQQGLITEAFF. CDR3 in DNA: TGCGCCAGCAGCGCACAACAGGGGCTAATCACTGAAGCTTTCTTT.

The CDR3 protein is CASSFIFGSEAFF. Written as DNA, the CDR3 is TGTGCCAGCAGTTTCATCTTCGGTTCTGAAGCTTTCTTT. This chain joins TRBV28 and TRBJ1-1; the D is unclear. Germline CDR1 MDHEN, CDR2 SYDVKM. The germline V and J ends were trimmed by 3 bases and 6 bases, with 11 bases remaining between them. The CDR3 runs to 13 residues.

This chain connects TRBV5-6 to TRBJ2-7, with 13 positions matching TRBD2. Trimming took 4 bases from V and 11 from J; bases not matched to a gene: 6. The germline V gene has CDR1 SGHDT and CDR2 YYEEEE. This CDR3 is 13 amino acids long. The CDR3 nucleotides read TGTGCCAGCAGCGGACTCGGACTAGCGGGGGAGTACTTC. It specifies CASSGLGLAGEYF.

The chain couples TRBV5-8 to TRBJ1-4; TRBD1 agrees at 12 bases. Germline loops: CDR1 SGHTS, CDR2 YDEGEE. V trimming: 4 bases; J trimming: 0 bases; junction bases outside the gene matches: 10. The CDR3 has 19 residues. For the CDR3, the DNA is TGTGCCAGCAGCCCCGGGACAGGGGGCACCCGAGCAACTAATGAAAAACTGTTTTTT. Encoded protein: CASSPGTGGTRATNEKLFF.

This clone was seen just once. V is TRBV7-2 and J is TRBJ1-2; weak D call: TRBD1 (6 bases). V was shortened by 5 bases and J by 4 bases, with 17 bases between the two germline ends. Looked up from germline, CDR1 is SGHTA and CDR2 is FQGNSA. The CDR3 is 15 residues long. CDR3 residues: CASSRGGGVSYGYTF. DNA of the CDR3: TGTGCCAGCAGCCGAGGGGGGGGTGTTAGCTATGGCTACACCTTC.

The rearrangement links TRBV29-1 to TRBJ2-2, with D perhaps TRBD1 (5 bases). Looked up from germline, CDR1 is SQVTM and CDR2 is ANQGSEA. The CDR3 covers 14 residues. V was shortened by 4 bases and J by 0 bases, with 9 bases between the two germline ends. CDR3 protein: CSVVWGANTGELFF. The CDR3 nucleotides read TGCAGCGTTGTATGGGGCGCGAACACCGGGGAGCTGTTTTTT.

The chain joins TRBV29-1 to TRBJ2-3, with 9 bases lining up with TRBD2. The V segment lost 7 bases and the J segment 2 bases; nucleotides outside the gene matches: 4. This CDR3 has 13 amino acids. CDR1 is SQVTM, CDR2 ANQGSEA, per germline. DNA of the CDR3: TGCAGCGCCCTAGCGGGAATCACAGATACGCAGTATTTT. This gives the protein CSALAGITDTQYF.

CDR3 coding DNA: TGTGCCAGCAGTTTGGGACTAGCGGGAGTTAATGAGCAGTTCTTC. It translates to CASSLGLAGVNEQFF. V and J are TRBV28 and TRBJ2-1; TRBD2 matches 14 bases. CDR3 length: 15 amino acids. V was clipped by 3 bases and J by 7 bases; unmatched bases: 2. CDR1 MDHEN and CDR2 SYDVKM come from the germline V gene.

The rearrangement uses TRBV9 and TRBJ1-6; D may be TRBD1 (6 bases). The V and J ends lost 2 bases and 0 bases respectively, with 12 bases between them. The CDR3 consists of 17 residues. Germline-derived CDR1 and CDR2 are SGDLS and YYNGEE. CDR3 in amino acids: CASSVGGGSSYNSPLHF. The DNA for the CDR3 is TGTGCCAGCAGCGTCGGGGGGGGCAGCTCCTATAATTCACCCCTCCACTTT. Full variable domain (rest looked up from reference TRBV9 and TRBJ1-6): DSGVTQTPKHLITATGQRVTLRCSPRSGDLSVYWYQQSLDQGLQFLIQYYNGEERAKGNILERFSAQQFPDLHSELNLSSLELGDSALYFCASSVGGGSSYNSPLHFGNGTRLTVT.

The V call is TRBV28, the J call TRBJ1-5, with 11 bases lining up with TRBD1. The CDR3 loop spans 16 amino acids. The junction had 6 bases not matched to a gene; V was cut back by 6 bases and J by 2 bases. CDR1 and CDR2 from the germline V gene are MDHEN and SYDVKM. In DNA, the CDR3 is TGTGCCAGCAGACTACCGGACAGGGGGCGCAATCAGCCCCAGCATTTT. Encoded protein: CASRLPDRGRNQPQHF.

V usage is TRBV19 and J usage is TRBJ1-5; 7 nucleotides match TRBD1. Per germline, CDR1 LNHDA and CDR2 SQIVND (reference sequence). The junction had 9 bases not matched to a gene; V was cut back by 5 bases and J by 8 bases. The CDR3 runs to 14 residues. CDR3 nucleotide sequence: TGTGCCAGTAGTCCCGACAGGGACCAAAAGCCCCAGCATTTT. Amino acids: CASSPDRDQKPQHF.